These T cell receptor beta chains were read from a single sample in a study of technical replicates of blood from a few donors. Clones were read by immunoSEQ multiplex PCR, and TCRdb kept only the in-frame ones, dropping some. This table has under 95,000 clones, 95% appearing once. Input material: T cells isolated from PBMCs. The receptor set was obtained from a human donor in good health. Both conserved end residues are trimmed from each CDR3.

TRBJ2-5	TRBV5-1	ASSWGSSAQETQY
TRBJ2-7	TRBV4-1	ASSQTGGTPYEQY
TRBJ2-3	TRBV6-5	ASSYSLTFTDTQY
TRBJ2-2	TRBV5-1	ASSLDYVGELF
TRBJ1-1	TRBV10-2	ASSESRANTEAF
TRBJ2-1	TRBV11-2	ASSPGLAGDTRTLHEQF
TRBJ2-3	TRBV27	ASSLGQGRIGDTQY
TRBJ2-3	TRBV10-3	AIREASSDTQY
TRBJ2-7	TRBV30	AWGGSGRSYEQY
TRBJ1-6	TRBV30	AWSVGVRSPLH
TRBJ2-3	TRBV4-1	ASSQREGLAGGPGDTQY
TRBJ2-2	TRBV15	ATSVSWGRRAGVTGELF
TRBJ1-5	TRBV6-5	ATLAPKYQPQH
TRBJ1-1	TRBV5-1	ASRRDLNTEAF
TRBJ1-2	TRBV7-3	ASSLSGVDGYT
TRBJ1-1	TRBV7-9	ASSARRGGNTEAF
TRBJ2-5	TRBV5-1	ASSLERPRETQY
TRBJ2-1	TRBV5-1	ASSLAGDNEQF
TRBJ1-2	TRBV28	ASSFVPTGGFGYT
TRBJ2-1	TRBV27	ASSLWGLAGTLDNEQF
TRBJ1-6	TRBV2	ASSEEEGLDSPLH
TRBJ2-5	TRBV6-5	ASQGNQETQY
TRBJ2-5	TRBV5-1	ASSPQGLAGLGETQY
TRBJ1-1	TRBV27	ASRRQLSNTEAF
TRBJ2-7	TRBV28	ASIPRTSGTYEQY
TRBJ1-4	TRBV11-2	ASSPWDRVDEKLF
TRBJ2-1	TRBV7-9	ASSFLAEGTNEQF
TRBJ1-5	TRBV9	ASSLTGSGQPQH
TRBJ2-3	TRBV19	ASHSGTSWSNTQY
TRBJ1-2	TRBV2	ASRGTVFYT
TRBJ2-1	TRBV9	ASSVVERENEQF
TRBJ2-7	TRBV14	ASSQAEDSVSYEQY
TRBJ1-4	TRBV13	ASSSGQGKEKLF
TRBJ2-1	TRBV15	ATSRVGLAGEGPYNEQF
TRBJ1-6	TRBV11-2	ASSRLRAGPFSPLH